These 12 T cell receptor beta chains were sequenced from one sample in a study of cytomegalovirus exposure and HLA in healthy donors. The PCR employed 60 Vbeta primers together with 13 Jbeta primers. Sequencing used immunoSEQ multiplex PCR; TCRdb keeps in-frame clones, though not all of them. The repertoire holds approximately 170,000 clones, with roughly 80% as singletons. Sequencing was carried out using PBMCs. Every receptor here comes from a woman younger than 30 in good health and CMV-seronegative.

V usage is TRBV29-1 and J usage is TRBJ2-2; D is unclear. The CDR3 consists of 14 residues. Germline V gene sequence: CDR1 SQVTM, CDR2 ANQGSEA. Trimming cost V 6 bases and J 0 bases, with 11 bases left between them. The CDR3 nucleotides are TGCAGCGTCCTACTCGCTCCGAACACCGGGGAGCTGTTTTTT. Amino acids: CSVLLAPNTGELFF.

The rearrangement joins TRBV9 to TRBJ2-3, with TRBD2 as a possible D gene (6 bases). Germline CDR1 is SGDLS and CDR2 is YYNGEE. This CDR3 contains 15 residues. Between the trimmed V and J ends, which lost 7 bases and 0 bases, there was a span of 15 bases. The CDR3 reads CASSAGTLSTDTQYF. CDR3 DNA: TGTGCCAGCTCTGCGGGGACTCTAAGCACAGATACGCAGTATTTT.

CDR3 sequence: CASTDGGTYTDTQYF. The CDR3 nucleotides are TGTGCCAGTACCGACGGGGGGACCTACACAGATACGCAGTATTTT. The rearrangement links TRBV19 to TRBJ2-3; 7 bases fit TRBD2. CDR3 length: 15 residues. Germline V gene data show CDR1 as LNHDA and CDR2 as SQIVND (reference sequence). V trimming: 7 bases; J trimming: 2 bases; junction bases outside the gene matches: 9.

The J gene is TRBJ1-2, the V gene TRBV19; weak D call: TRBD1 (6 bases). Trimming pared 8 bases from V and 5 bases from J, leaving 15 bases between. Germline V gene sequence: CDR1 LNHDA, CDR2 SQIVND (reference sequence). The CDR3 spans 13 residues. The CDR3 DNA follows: TGTGCCAGTCGCGAAAGACAGGCTTATGGCTACACCTTC. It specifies CASRERQAYGYTF.

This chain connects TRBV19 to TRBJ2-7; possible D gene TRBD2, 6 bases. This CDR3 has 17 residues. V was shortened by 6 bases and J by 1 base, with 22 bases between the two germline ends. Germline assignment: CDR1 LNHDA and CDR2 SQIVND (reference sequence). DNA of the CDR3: TGTGCCAGTAGCCTCAAAGGTCCAGGGACTGGATCCTACGAGCAGTACTTC. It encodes CASSLKGPGTGSYEQYF.

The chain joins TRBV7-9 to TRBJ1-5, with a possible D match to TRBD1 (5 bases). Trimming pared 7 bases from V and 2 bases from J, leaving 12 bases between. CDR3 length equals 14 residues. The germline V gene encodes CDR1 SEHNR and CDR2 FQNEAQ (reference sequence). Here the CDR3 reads CASMGGAGNQPQHF. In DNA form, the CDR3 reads TGTGCCAGCATGGGAGGGGCCGGCAATCAGCCCCAGCATTTT.

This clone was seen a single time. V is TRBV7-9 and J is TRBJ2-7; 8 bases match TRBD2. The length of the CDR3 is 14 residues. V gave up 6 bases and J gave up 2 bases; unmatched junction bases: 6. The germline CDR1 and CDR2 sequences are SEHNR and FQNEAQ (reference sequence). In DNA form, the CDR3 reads TGTGCCAGCAGGCCGGGGGGGCCGGCCTACGAGCAGTACTTC. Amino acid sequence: CASRPGGPAYEQYF.

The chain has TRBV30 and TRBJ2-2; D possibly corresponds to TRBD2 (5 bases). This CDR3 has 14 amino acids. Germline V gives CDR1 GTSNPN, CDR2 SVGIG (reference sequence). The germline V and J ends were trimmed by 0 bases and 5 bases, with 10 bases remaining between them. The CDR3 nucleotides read TGTGCCTGGAGTGTACTAGTGAGGACCGGGGAGCTGTTTTTT. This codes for CAWSVLVRTGELFF.

Here the CDR3 DNA reads TGTGCCAGCAGTTGGGGACAGAACCTCTACGAGCAGTACTTC. Protein sequence: CASSWGQNLYEQYF. This sequence joins TRBV6-5 and TRBJ2-7, with 7 bases identical to TRBD1. Looked up from germline, CDR1 is MNHEY and CDR2 is SVGAGI. With V trimmed by 4 bases and J by 3 bases, 6 bases remained unmatched. The CDR3 consists of 14 residues.

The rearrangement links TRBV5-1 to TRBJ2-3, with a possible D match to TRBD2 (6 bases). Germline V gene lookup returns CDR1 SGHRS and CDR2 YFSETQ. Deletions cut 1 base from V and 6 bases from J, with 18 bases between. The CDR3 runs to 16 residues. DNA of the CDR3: TGCGCCAGCAGCTTGTTGTGGGACTCCGGCGGGGATACGCAGTATTTT. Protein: CASSLLWDSGGDTQYF.

The CDR3 is CASNRQTNYEQYF. The CDR3 DNA sequence: TGTGCCAGCAACCGACAGACAAACTACGAGCAGTACTTC. The genes are TRBV28 and TRBJ2-7; possible D gene TRBD1, 5 bases. Trimming pared 7 bases from V and 3 bases from J, leaving 13 bases between. The CDR3 loop spans 13 amino acids. CDR1 is MDHEN and CDR2 is SYDVKM in the germline V gene.

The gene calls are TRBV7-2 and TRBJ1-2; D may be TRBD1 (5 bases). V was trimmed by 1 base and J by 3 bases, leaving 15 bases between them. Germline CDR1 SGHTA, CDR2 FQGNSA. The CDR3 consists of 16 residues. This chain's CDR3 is CASSLGGVGIHYGYTF. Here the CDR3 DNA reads TGTGCCAGCAGCTTAGGGGGGGTGGGTATACACTATGGCTACACCTTC.